Listed here are 6 T cell receptor beta chains from one sample, sequenced in a study of cytomegalovirus exposure and HLA in healthy donors. The PCR made use of 60 Vbeta and 13 Jbeta primers. The data were produced by immunoSEQ multiplex PCR, yet TCRdb's version contains in-frame clones alone and is incomplete. The sample gives 88,000 or so clones, over 60% of which show up once; 4.4% is in the top ten. Sequenced input: PBMCs. The receptors shown here come from a male donor in good health and CMV-seropositive.

This rearrangement joins TRBV4-1 to TRBJ1-3, with D uncertain. The germline V gene encodes CDR1 MGHRA and CDR2 YSYEKL. CDR3 length equals 14 residues. V dropped 4 bases and J dropped 8 bases, with 15 bases sitting between them. CDR3 coding DNA: TGCGCCAGCAGCCCTGGACCGTGGGAGGACACCATATATTTT. This encodes CASSPGPWEDTIYF.

This clone was counted between two and nine times. The chain employs TRBV30 and TRBJ2-3; 8 nucleotides agree with TRBD2. This CDR3 has 16 residues. The germline V gene has CDR1 GTSNPN and CDR2 SVGIG (reference sequence). V was pared by 1 base and J by 6 bases, with 12 bases of the junction left unmatched. Here the CDR3 reads CAWSGPGTREADTQYF. The CDR3 nucleotides are TGTGCCTGGAGTGGCCCCGGGACTAGGGAGGCGGATACGCAGTATTTT.

The V and J genes are TRBV28 and TRBJ1-2; D gene uncertain. The CDR3 length is 11 residues. V dropped 3 bases and J dropped 9 bases, with 8 bases sitting between them. Germline V gene sequence: CDR1 MDHEN, CDR2 SYDVKM. The CDR3 coding sequence is TGTGCCAGCAGTTTCGGAGGAAGCTACACCTTC. Translated, it gives CASSFGGSYTF.

The rearrangement uses TRBV4-1 and TRBJ2-1, with D possibly matching TRBD2 (5 bases). Per germline, CDR1 MGHRA and CDR2 YSYEKL. The CDR3 runs to 12 residues. The V and J ends lost 0 bases and 9 bases respectively, with 6 bases between them. The CDR3 region has the DNA TGCGCCAGCAGCCAAGAACTAGGTGAGCAGTTCTTC. Amino acids: CASSQELGEQFF.

The genes are TRBV15 and TRBJ2-7, with D unresolved. Germline values: CDR1 LNHNV, CDR2 YYDKDF (reference sequence). This CDR3 has 13 residues. Trimming took 5 bases from V and 4 from J, leaving 12 bases between them. This chain's CDR3 is CATSPTTDYEQYF. In nucleotides, the CDR3 is TGTGCCACCAGCCCGACGACTGATTACGAGCAGTACTTC.

This chain uses TRBV2 with TRBJ2-3; 8 bases are shared with TRBD2. The ends lost 1 base at V and 4 bases at J; junction bases unmatched: 4. CDR3 length: 15 residues. CDR1 and CDR2 (germline): SNHLY, FYNNEI. This chain's CDR3 is CASSEGGLVPDTQYF. CDR3 nucleotides: TGTGCCAGCAGTGAAGGGGGACTAGTCCCAGATACGCAGTATTTT.